This passage covers 15 T cell receptor beta chains from one sample sequenced in a study of blood T cell repertoires in COVID-19. Assay: immunoSEQ multiplex PCR; the TCRdb copy retains only in-frame clones and omits some. Altogether 60,000 to 85,000 clones are present, 70% to 80% being singletons, with the ten largest covering roughly 15%. The sample taken for sequencing was peripheral blood. All receptors derive from a human donor in a cohort sampled during active COVID-19.

The V call is TRBV5-1, the J call TRBJ2-7, with 9 positions matching TRBD2. The CDR3 covers 13 residues. CDR1 is SGHRS and CDR2 is YFSETQ in the germline V gene. V lost 6 bases to trimming and J lost 1 base; unmatched junction nucleotides: 2. CDR3 nucleotide sequence: TGCGCCAGCACCCTAGCGGGATCCTACGAGCAGTACTTC. Its protein product is CASTLAGSYEQYF. Based on the CDR3 plus reference TRBV5-1 and TRBJ2-7, the full variable domain is KAGVTQTPRYLIKTRGQQVTLSCSPISGHRSVSWYQQTPGQGLQFLFEYFSETQRNKGNFPGRFSGRQFSNSRSEMNVSTLELGDSALYLCASTLAGSYEQYFGPGTRLTVT.

This rearrangement joins TRBV7-7 to TRBJ2-1, with a weak D call TRBD2 (6 bases). Trimming took off 2 bases at V and 10 bases at J, with 15 bases between the two ends. Germline CDR1 and CDR2: SSHAT and FNYEAQ (reference sequence). CDR3 length: 14 amino acids. The CDR3: CASSLSGGVDEQFF. The CDR3 nucleotides read TGTGCCAGCAGCTTATCCGGCGGGGTGGACGAGCAGTTCTTC.

The CDR3 region is CASSLVGGGPSYNEQFF. The CDR3 DNA sequence: TGTGCCAGCAGCTTGGTTGGAGGGGGCCCCTCCTACAATGAGCAGTTCTTC. V and J are TRBV5-6 and TRBJ2-1; D perhaps matches TRBD1 (7 bases). V shed 0 bases and J shed 0 bases, with 13 bases lying between them. The CDR3 runs 17 residues. Per germline, CDR1 SGHDT and CDR2 YYEEEE.

The V gene is TRBV7-2, the J gene TRBJ2-7; 8 bases are shared with TRBD2. The CDR3 runs 14 residues. Germline assignment: CDR1 SGHTA and CDR2 FQGNSA. With V trimmed by 5 bases and J by 6 bases, 9 bases remained unmatched. The CDR3 DNA sequence: TGTGCCAGCAGCCGTGGCGGGAGGCTTGCCGAGCAGTACTTC. This translates into CASSRGGRLAEQYF.

The rearrangement uses TRBV6-6 and TRBJ1-1; perhaps TRBD1 as D (6 bases). Trimming removed 6 bases from V and 7 bases from J, with 18 bases in between. Germline V CDR1 and CDR2: MNHNY, SVGAGI (reference sequence). The CDR3 is 14 amino acids. The chain's CDR3 is CASRGGASLNEAFF. The CDR3 DNA reads TGTGCCAGCAGAGGGGGGGCCAGCCTAAATGAAGCTTTCTTT.

The chain couples TRBV4-2 to TRBJ1-1; D possibly corresponds to TRBD1 (5 bases). V shed 4 bases and J shed 2 bases, with 20 bases lying between them. The CDR3 is 17 amino acids. CDR1 and CDR2 from the germline V gene are LGHNA and YNFKEQ. The CDR3 loop is CASSPRLGGGVNTEAFF. Written as DNA, the CDR3 is TGTGCCAGCAGCCCCCGTCTCGGGGGAGGAGTAAACACTGAAGCTTTCTTT.

The chain carries TRBV28 and TRBJ1-5; D unresolved. Germline values: CDR1 MDHEN, CDR2 SYDVKM. This CDR3 contains 14 residues. The V and J ends lost 10 bases and 0 bases respectively, with 13 bases between them. The CDR3 coding sequence is TGTGCCACCGGGGAGGGTGGTAGCAATCAGCCCCAGCATTTT. Protein: CATGEGGSNQPQHF.

There are a few counts of this clone. The chain uses TRBV15 and TRBJ1-4; 7 bases line up with TRBD1. This CDR3 has 13 amino acids. With V trimmed by 8 bases and J by 8 bases, 8 bases remained unmatched. Germline V gene lookup returns CDR1 LNHNV and CDR2 YYDKDF (reference sequence). In DNA, the CDR3 is TGTGCCACCGAGACAGGGTTGGAGGAAAAACTGTTTTTT. Translating gives CATETGLEEKLFF.

The chain recombines TRBV19 with TRBJ2-7; no clear D. The length of the CDR3 is 14 residues. Germline values: CDR1 LNHDA, CDR2 SQIVND (reference sequence). V lost 3 bases to trimming and J lost 2 bases, with 11 bases between them. The CDR3 DNA reads as TGTGCCAGTAGTATCGGCAGGTCCACCTACGAGCAGTACTTC. Protein product: CASSIGRSTYEQYF.

CDR3 amino acids: CASSLDGAGGWETQYF. In nucleotides, the CDR3 is TGTGCCAGCAGCCTAGACGGCGCAGGGGGCTGGGAGACCCAGTACTTC. This chain connects TRBV5-5 to TRBJ2-5, with 8 positions matching TRBD1. The CDR3 contains 16 residues. CDR1 is SGHKS and CDR2 is YYEKEE in the germline V gene (reference sequence). V lost 4 bases to trimming and J lost 5 bases; unmatched junction nucleotides: 13. Full variable domain (missing parts from reference TRBV5-5 and TRBJ2-5): DAGVTQSPTHLIKTRGQQVTLRCSPISGHKSVSWYQQVLGQGPQFIFQYYEKEERGRGNFPDRFSARQFPNYSSELNVNALLLGDSALYLCASSLDGAGGWETQYFGPGTRLLVL.

The CDR3 loop is CASSGLAGAGDTQYF. CDR3 nucleotide sequence: TGTGCCAGCAGCGGATTAGCGGGAGCCGGAGATACGCAGTATTTT. This chain connects TRBV7-9 to TRBJ2-3, with 9 bases fitting TRBD2. J lost 5 bases, V lost 5 bases, and 8 bases had no gene match. CDR1 is SEHNR, CDR2 FQNEAQ, per germline (reference sequence). CDR3 size: 15 residues.

The chain uses TRBV5-1 and TRBJ2-6; D unresolved. Germline-derived CDR1 and CDR2 are SGHRS and YFSETQ. With 0 bases removed from V and 0 bases from J, the gap between germline ends came to 4 bases. CDR3 length: 15 residues. CDR3: CASSLGSSGANVLTF. CDR3 nucleotides: TGCGCCAGCAGCTTGGGGAGCTCTGGGGCCAACGTCCTGACTTTC. The complete variable domain, with remaining parts taken from reference TRBV5-1 and TRBJ2-6, reads KAGVTQTPRYLIKTRGQQVTLSCSPISGHRSVSWYQQTPGQGLQFLFEYFSETQRNKGNFPGRFSGRQFSNSRSEMNVSTLELGDSALYLCASSLGSSGANVLTFGAGSRLTVL.

The CDR3 loop reads CASSQDSRLAGGRETQYF. CDR3 sequence (DNA): TGTGCCAGCAGCCAAGACAGTCGACTAGCGGGAGGGCGGGAGACCCAGTACTTC. This chain uses TRBV4-2 with TRBJ2-5; 14 nucleotides line up with TRBD2. This CDR3 spans 18 amino acids. Germline V CDR1 and CDR2: LGHNA, YNFKEQ. Trimming cost V 0 bases and J 5 bases; bases outside gene matches: 8.

This clone was detected only a few times. The chain carries TRBV9 and TRBJ2-7; 9 bases are shared with TRBD2. Losses at the gene ends were 4 bases for V and 5 bases for J; bases not matched to a gene: 16. The CDR3 contains 17 residues. Germline V CDR1 and CDR2: SGDLS, YYNGEE. CDR3 in DNA: TGTGCCAGCAGCCCCCTGGCGGGAGGGCCGGGTAACCACGAGCAGTACTTC. This sequence encodes CASSPLAGGPGNHEQYF. The full variable domain, with the rest looked up from reference TRBV9 and TRBJ2-7, is DSGVTQTPKHLITATGQRVTLRCSPRSGDLSVYWYQQSLDQGLQFLIQYYNGEERAKGNILERFSAQQFPDLHSELNLSSLELGDSALYFCASSPLAGGPGNHEQYFGPGTRLTVT.

The gene calls are TRBV5-8 and TRBJ2-2, with D tentatively TRBD2 (6 bases). Trimming stripped 0 bases from V and 1 base from J, with 13 bases between. Germline V CDR1 and CDR2: SGHTS, YDEGEE. The CDR3 is made up of 17 amino acids. The DNA for the CDR3 is TGTGCCAGCAGCTTGGGATGGGTAGCGGTGAACACCGGGGAGCTGTTTTTT. It yields the protein CASSLGWVAVNTGELFF.